This T cell receptor (beta chain) is from a study of blood T cell repertoires in COVID-19. Study overall: From the United States, Italy and Spain came samples of acute and convalescent COVID-19. Sources were T cells, B-cell-depleted T cells, or PBMCs; the material itself was cDNA or gDNA.

The CDR3 has 15 amino acids. From germline, CDR1 is MDHEN and CDR2 SYDVKM. Trimming stripped 6 bases from V and 3 bases from J, with 15 bases between. How the authors handled the data: Estimation of nucleated cell counts relied on the amplification of reference gene primers. The assay was immunoSEQ multiplex PCR, and TCRdb's table has in-frame clones only and misses some. Clone size and V and J calls were adopted from that table, with D and trimming inferred from the DNA. The table records more than 55,000 clones, 80% to 90% of them present only once. The TCR originated in a man between 60 and 75 years old with active or convalescent COVID-19. The V gene is TRBV28, the J gene TRBJ1-5; D gene ambiguous. The specimen was peripheral blood. DNA for the CDR3: TGTGCCAGCAGGGCCAACTCGGGTTACAATCAGCCCCAGCATTTT. Its translation is CASRANSGYNQPQHF.